Below are 23 T cell receptor beta chains sequenced from a single sample in a study of blood T cell repertoires in COVID-19. Clones were read by immunoSEQ multiplex PCR, and TCRdb kept only the in-frame ones, dropping some. Seen here are over 450,000 clones, about 88% observed once, and the top ten hold 0.7% to 1%. The sequencing sample was made of peripheral blood. These receptors came from a man aged 18 to 29 with COVID-19, enrolled during active disease.

In this sample, this clone turned up once. The CDR3: CASIAMPTSRGPNTGELFF. In nucleotides, the CDR3 is TGTGCCAGCATAGCGATGCCGACTAGTAGAGGTCCGAACACCGGGGAGCTGTTTTTT. This chain joins TRBV21-1 and TRBJ2-2; the table assigns TRBD2, which was not confirmed against the DNA. TRBV21-1 is flagged as a pseudogene. This CDR3 has 19 amino acids.

The V gene is TRBV24-1, the J gene TRBJ2-3, with 10 bases lining up with TRBD2. Germline V gives CDR1 KGHDR, CDR2 SFDVKD. J lost 4 bases, V lost 9 bases, and 6 bases had no gene match. The CDR3 is 14 amino acids. The CDR3 here is CATQAGGPADTQYF. In nucleotides, the CDR3 is TGTGCCACCCAAGCGGGGGGGCCCGCAGATACGCAGTATTTT.

V is TRBV19 and J is TRBJ2-7; no reliable D call. Germline assignment: CDR1 LNHDA and CDR2 SQIVND (reference sequence). V was shortened by 1 base and J by 3 bases, with 10 bases between the two germline ends. CDR3 size: 14 residues. This chain's CDR3 is CASSIGAEGYEQYF. DNA of the CDR3: TGTGCCAGTAGTATAGGCGCGGAAGGCTACGAGCAGTACTTC.

The chain is built from TRBV4-1 and TRBJ1-2; D might be TRBD1 (5 bases). The length of the CDR3 is 16 residues. The germline gives CDR1 MGHRA, CDR2 YSYEKL. V dropped 4 bases and J dropped 0 bases, with 15 bases sitting between them. The CDR3 bases are TGCGCCAGCAGCCCTACCTTGGACACAACTAACTATGGCTACACCTTC. Protein product: CASSPTLDTTNYGYTF.

This chain uses TRBV7-9 with TRBJ1-2; TRBD1 might be the D (5 bases). The V gene lost 0 bases and the J gene lost 8 bases, with 10 bases spanning the gap. The CDR3 is 13 residues long. Per germline, CDR1 SEHNR and CDR2 FQNEAQ (reference sequence). CDR3 DNA sequence: TGTGCCAGCAGCTTAGCAGGGGCTGAGGGCTACACCTTC. It encodes CASSLAGAEGYTF.

This CDR3 reads CAISRGSSYEQYF. As DNA, the CDR3 is TGTGCTATCAGCAGGGGATCGTCCTACGAGCAGTACTTC. This chain joins TRBV6-5 and TRBJ2-7; a possible D gene is TRBD1 (6 bases). There are 13 residues in the CDR3. Germline CDR1 is MNHEY and CDR2 is SVGAGI.

This chain joins TRBV3-1 (or the pseudogene TRBV3-2) and TRBJ2-1; D unclear. The CDR3 totals 14 residues. The germline CDR1 and CDR2 sequences are LGHDT and YNNKEL (reference sequence). The V and J ends lost 4 bases and 6 bases respectively, with 13 bases between them. The CDR3 DNA is TGTGCCAGCAGCCCGTCTATAGTTGCCAATGAGCAGTTCTTC. Protein product: CASSPSIVANEQFF.

The chain recombines TRBV21-1 with TRBJ1-1; the table names TRBD1, a call not compared with the DNA. TRBV21-1 is a pseudogene locus. This CDR3 is built from 12 residues. The CDR3 reads CASRVDRAEAFF. In DNA form, the CDR3 reads TGTGCCAGCAGGGTGGACAGGGCTGAAGCTTTCTTT.

This clone was counted between two and nine times. The chain uses TRBV10-2 and TRBJ2-5; D assignment may be TRBD1 or TRBD2 (6 bases each). The V gene's germline CDR1 is WSHSY and CDR2 SAAADI. The ends were cut back, 6 bases at V and 2 bases at J, with 10 bases in the middle. The CDR3 is made up of 13 amino acids. CDR3: CASREGTQETQYF. CDR3 sequence (DNA): TGCGCCAGCAGGGAGGGGACACAAGAGACCCAGTACTTC.

The chain employs TRBV2 and TRBJ1-5; 7 bases match TRBD1. V trimming: 11 bases; J trimming: 6 bases; junction bases outside the gene matches: 10. This CDR3 contains 13 residues. The germline V gene encodes CDR1 SNHLY and CDR2 FYNNEI. The CDR3 DNA reads TGTGCCGTAGTACAGGGGACGGGTCAGCCCCAGCATTTT. This sequence encodes CAVVQGTGQPQHF.

The V gene is TRBV5-1, the J gene TRBJ2-3; 9 nucleotides line up with TRBD2. The CDR3 has 14 amino acids. Trimming cost V 9 bases and J 5 bases; bases outside gene matches: 10. Germline loops: CDR1 SGHRS, CDR2 YFSETQ. The CDR3 DNA follows: TGCGCCAACCTCTTAGCGGGAGAGAAAGATACGCAGTATTTT. Encoded protein: CANLLAGEKDTQYF.

The V call is TRBV7-3, the J call TRBJ2-7; weak D call: TRBD1 (6 bases). This CDR3 has 14 amino acids. Germline V gene lookup returns CDR1 SGHTA and CDR2 FQGTGA. Trimming shortened V by 5 bases and J by 2 bases, and 13 bases separated the two germline ends. CDR3 sequence (DNA): TGTGCCAGCAGCCCCCAAGGGGGAGCCTACGAGCAGTACTTC. It is translated as CASSPQGGAYEQYF.

The chain is built from TRBV9 and TRBJ2-7; D may be TRBD1 (8 bases). Germline assignment: CDR1 SGDLS and CDR2 YYNGEE. The CDR3 runs to 14 residues. V lost 4 bases and J lost 5, with 16 bases in between. The CDR3 loop reads CASSPRTGRDEQYF. For the CDR3, the DNA is TGTGCCAGCAGCCCTCGGACAGGGAGGGACGAGCAGTACTTC.

The table lists this clone with a count of one. The chain combines TRBV5-5 with TRBJ2-7, with 11 bases identical to TRBD2. This CDR3 comprises 14 residues. Germline CDR1 is SGHKS and CDR2 is YYEKEE (reference sequence). Losses at the gene ends were 3 bases for V and 1 base for J; bases not matched to a gene: 0. CDR3 nucleotides: TGTGCCAGCAGCTCTAGCGGGGGGTCCTACGAGCAGTACTTC. Amino acid sequence: CASSSSGGSYEQYF. Full variable domain (missing parts from reference TRBV5-5 and TRBJ2-7): DAGVTQSPTHLIKTRGQQVTLRCSPISGHKSVSWYQQVLGQGPQFIFQYYEKEERGRGNFPDRFSARQFPNYSSELNVNALLLGDSALYLCASSSSGGSYEQYFGPGTRLTVT.

The rearrangement uses TRBV5-1 and TRBJ2-4, with TRBD1 as a possible D gene (6 bases). Trimming cost V 4 bases and J 6 bases, with 8 bases left between them. The CDR3 loop spans 12 amino acids. CDR1 and CDR2 from the germline V gene are SGHRS and YFSETQ. The CDR3 protein is CASSTGTNIQYF. The CDR3 DNA sequence: TGCGCCAGCAGCACAGGGACAAACATTCAGTACTTC. The complete variable domain, with remaining parts taken from reference TRBV5-1 and TRBJ2-4, reads KAGVTQTPRYLIKTRGQQVTLSCSPISGHRSVSWYQQTPGQGLQFLFEYFSETQRNKGNFPGRFSGRQFSNSRSEMNVSTLELGDSALYLCASSTGTNIQYFGAGTRLSVL.

This chain joins TRBV5-4 and TRBJ2-5; tentative D call: TRBD2 (9 bases). Germline CDR1 SGHNT, CDR2 YYREEE (reference sequence). V lost 4 bases, J lost 2 bases, and 24 bases lay in between. The CDR3 consists of 18 residues. CDR3 protein: CASSPGGLAGQTQETQYF. The CDR3 nucleotides are TGTGCCAGCAGCCCAGGGGGCCTAGCGGGGCAGACGCAAGAGACCCAGTACTTC.

The J gene is TRBJ2-1, the V gene TRBV7-6; perhaps TRBD2 as D (5 bases). Germline CDR1 and CDR2: SGHVS and FNYEAQ. Between the trimmed V and J ends, which lost 6 bases and 0 bases, there was a span of 12 bases. The CDR3 runs 15 residues. CDR3 region: CASSGTAGSYNEQFF. DNA of the CDR3: TGTGCCAGCAGTGGAACGGCGGGCTCCTACAATGAGCAGTTCTTC.

The rearrangement joins TRBV12-2 to TRBJ2-3; the D call of TRBD2 is as the table states it, not checked on the DNA. TRBV12-2 is shown as a pseudogene. CDR3 size: 23 residues. The CDR3 loop is CASRSNLKSGLAGAKIYTDTQYF. Written as DNA, the CDR3 is TGTGCAAGTCGCTCAAACCTCAAATCCGGACTAGCGGGAGCGAAGATCTACACAGATACGCAGTATTTT.

The CDR3 loop reads CATSDPATQPHTQYF. The CDR3 region has the DNA TGTGCCACCAGTGATCCCGCGACTCAACCACATACGCAGTATTTT. This chain joins TRBV24-1 and TRBJ2-3; D remains ambiguous. CDR1 KGHDR and CDR2 SFDVKD come from the germline V gene. Trimming pared 3 bases from V and 7 bases from J, leaving 16 bases between. There are 15 residues in the CDR3.

Regarding this clone: The same CDR3 arises from other DNA sequences in this sample as well. J is TRBJ2-7 and V is TRBV5-4; TRBD2 matches at 7 bases. Germline V gene sequence: CDR1 SGHNT, CDR2 YYREEE (reference sequence). This CDR3 comprises 13 residues. The junction had 3 bases not matched to a gene; V was cut back by 3 bases and J by 3 bases. CDR3 loop: CASSSGGGYEQYF. The CDR3 region has the DNA TGTGCCAGCAGCTCGGGCGGGGGCTACGAGCAGTACTTC.

The chain couples TRBV21-1 to TRBJ2-1; TRBD2, the table's D call, lacks a check against the DNA. TRBV21-1 has pseudogene status. The CDR3 contains 15 residues. CDR3 amino acids: CASSGREGRDNEQFF. CDR3 sequence (DNA): TGTGCCAGCAGCGGCCGGGAGGGCCGTGACAATGAGCAGTTCTTC.

This clone occurred a few times. The rearrangement uses TRBV30 and TRBJ1-5, with no clear D. V was clipped by 4 bases and J by 3 bases, with 10 bases between them. CDR3 length: 13 residues. The germline CDR1 and CDR2 sequences are GTSNPN and SVGIG (reference sequence). The CDR3 loop is CAWNTGNNQPQHF. CDR3 in DNA: TGTGCCTGGAATACGGGGAACAATCAGCCCCAGCATTTT.

A remark on this clone: In the same sample, other DNA sequences code for this CDR3. This sequence joins TRBV7-9 and TRBJ2-1; 14 nucleotides align to TRBD2. Trimming cost V 5 bases and J 7 bases; bases outside gene matches: 4. The germline gives CDR1 SEHNR, CDR2 FQNEAQ (reference sequence). The CDR3 is 15 residues long. DNA of the CDR3: TGTGCCAGCAGCCCCGGGACTAGCGGGAGTAATGAGCAGTTCTTC. Translating gives CASSPGTSGSNEQFF.